This entry lists 11 T cell receptor beta chains sequenced from one sample in a study of OX40 agonist ivuxolimab in advanced cancers. Sequencing used immunoSEQ multiplex PCR; TCRdb keeps in-frame clones, though not all of them. The data contain about 70,000 clones, less than 90% of them seen just once; the ten biggest clones take up approximately 12%. The sample was CD4+ or CD8+ T cells sorted from blood, taken in a trial of the OX40 agonist ivuxolimab. The receptors here all came from an adult with an advanced solid tumor such as melanoma, head and neck, liver or kidney cancer.

The V and J genes are TRBV6-1 and TRBJ2-1; 7 nucleotides match TRBD2. CDR1 and CDR2 from the germline V gene are MNHNS and SASEGT. V lost 0 bases, J lost 5 bases, and 4 bases stayed unmatched. The CDR3 spans 15 residues. The CDR3 protein is CASSEAPSGHNEQFF. CDR3 nucleotide sequence: TGTGCCAGCAGTGAAGCTCCTAGCGGACACAATGAGCAGTTCTTC.

The sample holds many counts of this clone. The V gene is TRBV30, the J gene TRBJ2-2, with TRBD2 matching 8 bases. Germline V gene data show CDR1 as GTSNPN and CDR2 as SVGIG (reference sequence). V trimming: 0 bases; J trimming: 3 bases; junction bases outside the gene matches: 3. CDR3 size: 15 residues. The CDR3 region has the DNA TGTGCCTGGAGTGTGGGGACTAGGGACACCGGGGAGCTGTTTTTT. Residues: CAWSVGTRDTGELFF.

This clone was counted once. This sequence joins TRBV2 and TRBJ2-7; 10 bases are a match to TRBD1. The CDR3 contains 12 residues. Trimming removed 5 bases from V and 6 bases from J; junction bases left unmatched: 1. From germline, CDR1 is SNHLY and CDR2 FYNNEI. The CDR3 sequence is CASSWTGGEQYF. The CDR3, as DNA: TGTGCCAGCAGTTGGACAGGGGGCGAGCAGTACTTC.

This chain connects TRBV6-5 to TRBJ1-3; D gene unclear. There are 14 residues in the CDR3. Germline lookup yields CDR1 MNHEY and CDR2 SVGAGI. The V end was cut by 1 base, the J end by 4 bases, with 8 bases between. CDR3 region: CASSYLSEGNTIYF. The CDR3 DNA is TGTGCCAGCAGTTACTTGTCAGAGGGAAACACCATATATTTT.

The genes are TRBV6-5 and TRBJ1-1; D is unclear. The CDR3 extends over 13 amino acids. V was trimmed by 8 bases and J by 5 bases, leaving 15 bases between them. CDR1 and CDR2 (germline): MNHEY, SVGAGI. CDR3 sequence reads: CASRPRRVTEAFF. The CDR3 nucleotides read TGTGCCAGCCGCCCGCGGAGGGTTACTGAAGCTTTCTTT.

The chain couples TRBV6-4 to TRBJ1-1; 7 nucleotides match TRBD1. From germline, CDR1 is MRHNA and CDR2 SNTAGT. The CDR3 loop spans 16 amino acids. J gave up 11 bases and V 2 bases, and 17 bases lay outside the gene matches. CDR3 residues: CASSDVRGRLRVWAFF. The CDR3 DNA sequence: TGTGCCAGCAGTGACGTGAGGGGGCGCCTTAGGGTTTGGGCTTTCTTT.

The chain links TRBV15 to TRBJ2-1; TRBD2 matches 10 bases. From germline, CDR1 is LNHNV and CDR2 YYDKDF (reference sequence). The length of the CDR3 is 16 residues. J gave up 4 bases and V 1 base, and 4 bases lay outside the gene matches. CDR3 sequence: CATSRGTSGIYNEQFF. CDR3 in DNA: TGTGCCACCAGCAGAGGAACTAGCGGGATATACAATGAGCAGTTCTTC.

The rearrangement joins TRBV19 to TRBJ1-2; 7 bases fit TRBD1. Looked up from germline, CDR1 is LNHDA and CDR2 is SQIVND (reference sequence). The CDR3 runs to 13 residues. V shed 10 bases, J shed 7 bases, and the junction held 12 bases outside the gene matches. The CDR3 here is CATTDRSPIGYTF. As DNA, the CDR3 is TGTGCCACAACGGACAGGTCTCCCATTGGCTACACCTTC.

V gene TRBV18 combines with J gene TRBJ1-2; 8 bases align to TRBD1. J gave up 0 bases and V 3 bases, and 15 bases lay outside the gene matches. CDR1 is KGHSH, CDR2 LQKENI, per germline. This CDR3 contains 19 residues. CDR3 nucleotide sequence: TGTGCCAGCTCACCGAACTTGGGAGGACAGGGCGCAGCTAACTATGGCTACACCTTC. This codes for CASSPNLGGQGAANYGYTF.

In this sample, this clone turned up a few times. The V gene is TRBV27, the J gene TRBJ1-5, with a weak D call TRBD1 (5 bases). Germline loops: CDR1 MNHEY, CDR2 SMNVEV (reference sequence). CDR3 length: 13 residues. Trimming shortened V by 6 bases and J by 7 bases, and 13 bases separated the two germline ends. CDR3 nucleotides: TGTGCCAGCAGCCCCCGGGGCGGCCAGCCCCAGCATTTT. It codes for CASSPRGGQPQHF.

J is TRBJ2-5 and V is TRBV7-2; TRBD1 matches 7 bases. The CDR3 spans 15 residues. Germline V gene lookup returns CDR1 SGHTA and CDR2 FQGNSA. Losses at the gene ends were 1 base for V and 1 base for J; bases not matched to a gene: 3. The CDR3 reads CASSLVGTVQETQYF. The CDR3 DNA follows: TGTGCCAGCAGCTTAGTTGGGACAGTCCAAGAGACCCAGTACTTC.